The T cell receptor beta chain under discussion was sequenced for a study of blood T cell repertoires in COVID-19 (TCRdb year 2020). The study in broad terms: Collaborator samples came from the United States, Italy and Spain and covered acute and convalescent phases of COVID-19. The prospective study material was composed of cDNA or gDNA derived from T cells, B-cell-depleted T cells, or PBMCs. Deeply sampled blood TCRbeta repertoires from subjects exposed to, actively infected with, or recovered from COVID-19 were included in the dataset. A freely available public database, intended as a resource for researchers studying the immune response to SARS-CoV-2, is where the repertoires were released. The samples were drawn from two sources: the first 160 participants of the ongoing ImmuneRACE study, and 950 to 1,500 subjects contributed by 6 global collaborators. A de-identified subject ID, COVID-19 status, age in years and sex were almost always included in the sample metadata. Where available, HLA class I and class II types were taken from metadata supplied by the sample provider and were not determined by assay-based typing. Overall study results and their limits: The quantity of clinical and demographic metadata differed by source and by participant and was supplied without curation.

TCRbeta CDR3 regions were amplified from genomic DNA using the immunoSEQ Assay, a bias-controlled multiplex PCR. The source study handled its data this way. Within the assay, amplification of reference gene primers was used to estimate how many nucleated cells each sample contained. To quantify the absolute abundance of each unique TCRbeta CDR3 rearrangement, sequence reads were collapsed and filtered. For each sample, productive Simpson clonality was calculated as the square root of Simpson's diversity index across productive rearrangements. TCRdb carries this immuneACCESS record with in-frame sequences only. Its versions omit some clonotypes, under half of them owing to an unresolved V gene in the studies checked, with the rest unexplained. That table is the source of V, J and clone size, and D and trimming were worked out from the DNA. The sample records some 60,000 clones, about 88% of which are singletons. The ten most abundant clones make up roughly 1% of the sample.

This clone was seen a single time. Its recognized antigen is unknown. No clone much larger than this one lies a single base away; base qualities are absent. The CDR3, from cysteine to phenylalanine, totals 14 residues. CDR3 DNA only is kept here, 42 bases in frame from base 1. V is cut back by 2 bases and J by 3 bases, with 3 bases in the junction unmatched. As encoded in the germline V gene, CDR1 is MDHEN while CDR2 is SYDVKM. Collaborating institutions collected whole blood in K2EDTA tubes following their own protocols. Collaborator samples were shipped for TCRbeta analysis as frozen whole blood, isolated PBMCs, or DNA extracted from either sample type.

Sequenced: peripheral blood. The receptor was isolated from a man in his 70s with acute or convalescent COVID-19. Recombination connected TRBV28 to TRBJ2-7; 8 bases in the middle match TRBD2. The DNA reads as follows: TGTGCCAGCAGTTTAGTTAGCGGGAACTACGAGCAGTACTTC. Translation gives CASSLVSGNYEQYF.